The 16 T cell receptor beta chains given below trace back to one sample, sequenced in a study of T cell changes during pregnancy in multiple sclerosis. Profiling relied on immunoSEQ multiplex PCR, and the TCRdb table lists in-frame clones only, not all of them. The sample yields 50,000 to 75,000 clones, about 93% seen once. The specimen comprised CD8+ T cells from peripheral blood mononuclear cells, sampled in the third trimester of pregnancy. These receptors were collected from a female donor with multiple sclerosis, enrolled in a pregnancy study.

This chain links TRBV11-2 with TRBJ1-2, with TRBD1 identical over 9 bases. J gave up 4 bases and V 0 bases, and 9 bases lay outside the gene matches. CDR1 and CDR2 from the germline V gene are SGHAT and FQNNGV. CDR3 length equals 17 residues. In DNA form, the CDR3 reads TGTGCCAGCAGCTTAGATTCCGGACAGGGGATACGCTATGGCTACACCTTC. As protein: CASSLDSGQGIRYGYTF.

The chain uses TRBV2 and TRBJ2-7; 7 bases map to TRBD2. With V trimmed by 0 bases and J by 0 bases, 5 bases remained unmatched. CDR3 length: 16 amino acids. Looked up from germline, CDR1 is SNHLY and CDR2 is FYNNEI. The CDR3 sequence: CASSEALLASSYEQYF. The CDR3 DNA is TGTGCCAGCAGTGAAGCGCTACTAGCGAGCTCCTACGAGCAGTACTTC.

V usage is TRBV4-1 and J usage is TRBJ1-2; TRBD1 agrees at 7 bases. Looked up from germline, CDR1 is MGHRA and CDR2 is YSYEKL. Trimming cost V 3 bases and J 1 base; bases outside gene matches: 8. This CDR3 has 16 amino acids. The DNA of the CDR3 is TGCGCCAGCAGCCACCCTCGGGACAGCTTTAACTATGGCTACACCTTC. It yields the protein CASSHPRDSFNYGYTF.

CDR3 sequence (DNA): TGCGCCAGCAGTGAGGGTAGCACAGATACGCAGTATTTT. Its protein product is CASSEGSTDTQYF. The chain is built from TRBV5-1 and TRBJ2-3; possible D gene TRBD2, 5 bases. V shed 5 bases and J shed 0 bases, with 7 bases lying between them. CDR3 size: 13 residues. The germline gives CDR1 SGHRS, CDR2 YFSETQ.

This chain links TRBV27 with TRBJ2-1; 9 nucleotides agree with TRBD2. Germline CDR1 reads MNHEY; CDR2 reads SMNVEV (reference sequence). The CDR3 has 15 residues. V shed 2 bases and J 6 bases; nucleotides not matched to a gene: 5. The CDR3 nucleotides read TGTGCCAGCAGTTTAATGGTAGCGGGAGCCAATGAGCAGTTCTTC. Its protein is CASSLMVAGANEQFF.

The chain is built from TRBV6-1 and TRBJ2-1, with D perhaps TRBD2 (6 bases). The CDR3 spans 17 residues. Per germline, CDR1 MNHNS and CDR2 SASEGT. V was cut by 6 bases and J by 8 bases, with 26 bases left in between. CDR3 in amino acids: CASREPLGPRDSDEQFF. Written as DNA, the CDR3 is TGTGCCAGCAGAGAACCCCTGGGGCCCCGGGACTCAGATGAGCAGTTCTTC.

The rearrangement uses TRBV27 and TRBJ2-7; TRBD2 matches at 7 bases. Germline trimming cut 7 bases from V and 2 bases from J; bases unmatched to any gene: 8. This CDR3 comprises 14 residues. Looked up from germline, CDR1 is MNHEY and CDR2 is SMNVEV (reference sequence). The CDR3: CASTPGGSTYEQYF. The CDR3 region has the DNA TGTGCCAGCACCCCCGGGGGGTCGACCTACGAGCAGTACTTC.

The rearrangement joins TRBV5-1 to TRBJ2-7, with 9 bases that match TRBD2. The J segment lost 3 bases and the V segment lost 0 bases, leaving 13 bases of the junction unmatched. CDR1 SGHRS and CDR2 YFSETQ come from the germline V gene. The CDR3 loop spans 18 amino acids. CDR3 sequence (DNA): TGCGCCAGCAGCTTGGCACTAGCGGGCCAGAGTCGGGACTACGAGCAGTACTTC. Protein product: CASSLALAGQSRDYEQYF.

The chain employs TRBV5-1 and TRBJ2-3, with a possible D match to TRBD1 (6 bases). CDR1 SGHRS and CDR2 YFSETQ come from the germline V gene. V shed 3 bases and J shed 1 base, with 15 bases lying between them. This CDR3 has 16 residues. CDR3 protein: CASSYQDSGGTDTQYF. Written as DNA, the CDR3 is TGCGCCAGCAGCTACCAGGACAGCGGTGGCACAGATACGCAGTATTTT. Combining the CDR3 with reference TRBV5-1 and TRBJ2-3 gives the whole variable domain KAGVTQTPRYLIKTRGQQVTLSCSPISGHRSVSWYQQTPGQGLQFLFEYFSETQRNKGNFPGRFSGRQFSNSRSEMNVSTLELGDSALYLCASSYQDSGGTDTQYFGPGTRLTVL.

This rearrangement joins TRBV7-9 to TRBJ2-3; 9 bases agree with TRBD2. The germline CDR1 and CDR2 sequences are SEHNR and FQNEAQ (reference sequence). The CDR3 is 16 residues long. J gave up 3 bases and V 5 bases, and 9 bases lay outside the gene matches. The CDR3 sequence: CASSPRDSGRTDTQYF. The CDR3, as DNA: TGTGCCAGCAGCCCCCGTGATAGCGGGAGAACAGATACGCAGTATTTT.

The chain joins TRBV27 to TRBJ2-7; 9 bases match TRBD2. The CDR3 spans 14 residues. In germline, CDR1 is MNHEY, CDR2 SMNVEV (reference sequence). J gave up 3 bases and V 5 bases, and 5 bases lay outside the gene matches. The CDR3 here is CASSPGGRVYEQYF. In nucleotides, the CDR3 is TGTGCCAGCAGTCCTGGCGGGAGGGTCTACGAGCAGTACTTC.

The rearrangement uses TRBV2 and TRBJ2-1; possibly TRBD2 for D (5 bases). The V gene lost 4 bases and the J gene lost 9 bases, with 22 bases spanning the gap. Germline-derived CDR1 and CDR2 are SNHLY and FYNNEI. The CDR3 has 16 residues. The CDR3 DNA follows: TGTGCCAGCAGTGGGCGGGTGAGCGGAGCGTCGGCTGAGCAGTTCTTC. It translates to CASSGRVSGASAEQFF.

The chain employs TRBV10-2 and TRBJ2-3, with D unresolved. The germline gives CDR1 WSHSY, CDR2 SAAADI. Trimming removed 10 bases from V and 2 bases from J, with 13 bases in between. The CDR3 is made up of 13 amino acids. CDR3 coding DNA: TGCGCCATTGCGGATTTCTACACAGATACGCAGTATTTT. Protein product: CAIADFYTDTQYF.

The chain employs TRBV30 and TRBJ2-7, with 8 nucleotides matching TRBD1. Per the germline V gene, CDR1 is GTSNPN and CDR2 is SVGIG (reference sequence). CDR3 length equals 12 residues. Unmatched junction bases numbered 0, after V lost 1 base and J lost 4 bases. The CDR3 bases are TGTGCCTGGAGTGGACAGGGGTACGAGCAGTACTTC. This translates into CAWSGQGYEQYF.

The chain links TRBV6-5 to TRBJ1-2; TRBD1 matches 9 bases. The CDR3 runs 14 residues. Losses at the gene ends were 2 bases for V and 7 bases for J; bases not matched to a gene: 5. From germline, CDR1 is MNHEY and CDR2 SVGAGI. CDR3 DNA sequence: TGTGCCAGCAGTTACACCGGACAGGGGTCTGGCTACACCTTC. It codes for CASSYTGQGSGYTF.

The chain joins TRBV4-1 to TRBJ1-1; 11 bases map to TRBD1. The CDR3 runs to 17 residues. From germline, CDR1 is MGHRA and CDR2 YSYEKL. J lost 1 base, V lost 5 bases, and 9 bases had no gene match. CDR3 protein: CASSSTGQGARNTEAFF. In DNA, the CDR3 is TGCGCCAGCAGCTCCACCGGACAGGGGGCTAGGAACACTGAAGCTTTCTTT.